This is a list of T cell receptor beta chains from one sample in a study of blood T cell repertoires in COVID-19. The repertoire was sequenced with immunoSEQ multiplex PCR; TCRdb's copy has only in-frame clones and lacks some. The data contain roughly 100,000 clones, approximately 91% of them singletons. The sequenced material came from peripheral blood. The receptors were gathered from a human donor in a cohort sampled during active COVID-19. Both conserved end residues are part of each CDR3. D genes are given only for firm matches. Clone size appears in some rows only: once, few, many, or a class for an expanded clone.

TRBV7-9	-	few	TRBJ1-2	CASSSITQGYTF	TGTGCCAGCAGTTCCATAACTCAAGGCTACACCTTC
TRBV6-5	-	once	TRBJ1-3	CASSPLRGTGNTIYF	TGTGCCAGCAGCCCCCTCAGGGGTACAGGAAACACCATATATTTT
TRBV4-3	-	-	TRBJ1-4	CASSAFWREKLFF	TGCGCCAGCAGCGCCTTCTGGAGGGAAAAACTGTTTTTT
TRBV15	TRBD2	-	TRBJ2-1	CATSPTPPRSGLVTNEQFF	TGTGCCACCAGCCCCACCCCCCCAAGGAGCGGACTAGTGACAAATGAGCAGTTCTTC
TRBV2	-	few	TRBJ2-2	CASSLAGELFF	TGTGCCAGCAGTCTAGCCGGGGAGCTGTTTTTT
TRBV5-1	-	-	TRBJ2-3	CASSLDFPDTQYF	TGCGCCAGCAGCTTGGACTTTCCAGATACGCAGTATTTT
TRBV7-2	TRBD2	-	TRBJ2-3	CASSLSSGGPTDTQYF	TGTGCCAGCAGCTTATCATCGGGAGGACCCACAGATACGCAGTATTTT
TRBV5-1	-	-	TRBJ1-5	CASSLDPGGAQPQHF	TGCGCCAGCAGCTTGGACCCCGGGGGGGCTCAGCCCCAGCATTTT
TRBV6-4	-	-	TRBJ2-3	CASSDGAASTDTQYF	TGTGCCAGCAGTGACGGGGCAGCCAGCACAGATACGCAGTATTTT
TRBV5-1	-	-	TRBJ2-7	CASSLTGSSYEQYF	TGCGCCAGCAGCTTGACCGGGAGTAGCTACGAGCAGTACTTC
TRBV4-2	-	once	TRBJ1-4	CASSQDRQGNEKLFF	TGTGCCAGCAGCCAAGATAGGCAGGGCAATGAAAAACTGTTTTTT
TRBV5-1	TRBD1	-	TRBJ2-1	CASSSGQGDYNEQFF	TGCGCCAGCAGCTCGGGACAGGGGGACTACAATGAGCAGTTCTTC
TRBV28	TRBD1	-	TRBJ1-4	CASSLTGGEEKLFF	TGTGCCAGCAGTCTGACAGGGGGAGAAGAAAAACTGTTTTTT
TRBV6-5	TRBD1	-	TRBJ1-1	CASTGQLEAFF	TGTGCCAGCACGGGACAGTTAGAAGCTTTCTTT
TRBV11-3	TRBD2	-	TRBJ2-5	CASSFLGRAGQETQYF	TGTGCCAGCAGCTTCCTCGGGAGGGCAGGACAAGAGACCCAGTACTTC
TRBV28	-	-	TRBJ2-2	CASTQYRGGTGELFF	TGTGCCAGCACCCAGTATAGGGGGGGTACCGGGGAGCTGTTTTTT
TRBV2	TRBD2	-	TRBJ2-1	CASSPRGGFSNEQFF	TGTGCCAGCAGCCCGCGGGGGGGTTTTAGTAATGAGCAGTTCTTC
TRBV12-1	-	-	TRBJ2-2	CANPAASGNSGELFF	TGTGCCAACCCAGCCGCTAGCGGGAACTCCGGGGAGCTGTTTTTT
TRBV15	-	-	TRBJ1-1	CATSPGGALWAFF	TGTGCCACCAGCCCGGGGGGGGCCCTTTGGGCTTTCTTT
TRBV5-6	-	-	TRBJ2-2	CASRGRRTGELFF	TGTGCCAGCAGGGGCCGGAGGACCGGGGAGCTGTTTTTT
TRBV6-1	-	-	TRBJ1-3	CASSERGRNTIYF	TGTGCCAGCAGTGAGCGGGGGAGAAACACCATATATTTT
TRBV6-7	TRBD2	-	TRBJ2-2	CASIETGGWNTGELFF	TGTGCCAGCATCGAAACGGGGGGTTGGAACACCGGGGAGCTGTTTTTT
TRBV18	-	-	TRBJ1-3	CASSPEGVSGNTIYF	TGTGCCAGCTCACCGGAAGGGGTTTCTGGAAACACCATATATTTT
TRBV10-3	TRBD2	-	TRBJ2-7	CATRDYYEQYF	TGTGCCACCAGGGACTACTACGAGCAGTACTTC
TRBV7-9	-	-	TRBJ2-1	CASSRTVESLNEQFF	TGTGCCAGCAGCCGGACAGTTGAGTCCCTGAATGAGCAGTTCTTC
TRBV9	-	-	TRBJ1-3	CASSVARGVAGNTIYF	TGTGCCAGCAGCGTAGCCAGGGGAGTCGCTGGAAACACCATATATTTT
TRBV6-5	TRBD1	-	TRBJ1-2	CASTRDSYGYTF	TGTGCCAGCACCCGGGACAGCTATGGCTACACCTTC
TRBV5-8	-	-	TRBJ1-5	CASSLGRGAQPQHF	TGTGCCAGCAGCCTCGGACGGGGGGCTCAGCCCCAGCATTTT
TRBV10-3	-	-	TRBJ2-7	CAISESEQTGEQYF	TGTGCCATCAGTGAGTCAGAACAGACAGGCGAGCAGTACTTC
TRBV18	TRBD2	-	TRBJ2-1	CASSPRSGRYNEQFF	TGTGCCAGCTCACCACGAAGCGGGAGGTACAATGAGCAGTTCTTC
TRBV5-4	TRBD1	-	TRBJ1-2	CASSHAGQGHGYTF	TGTGCCAGCAGCCACGCCGGACAGGGCCATGGCTACACCTTC
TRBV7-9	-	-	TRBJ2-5	CASSATGFGETQYF	TGTGCCAGCAGCGCGACAGGTTTTGGGGAGACCCAGTACTTC
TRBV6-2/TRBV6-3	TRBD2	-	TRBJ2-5	CASSSSGGVKTQYF	TGTGCCAGCAGTTCAAGCGGGGGGGTTAAGACCCAGTACTTC
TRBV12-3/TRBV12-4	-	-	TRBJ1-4	CASTAGNEKLFF	TGTGCCAGCACCGCAGGAAATGAAAAACTGTTTTTT
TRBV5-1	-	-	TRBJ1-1	CASSRGGNTEAFF	TGCGCCAGCAGCCGGGGTGGGAACACTGAAGCTTTCTTT
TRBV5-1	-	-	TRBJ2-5	CASSLKQGLGETQYF	TGCGCCAGCAGCTTAAAACAGGGTTTAGGGGAGACCCAGTACTTC
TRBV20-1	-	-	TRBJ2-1	CSARLDLGFF	TGCAGTGCTCGCCTTGACCTAGGGTTCTTC